These T cell receptor beta chains were read from a single sample in a study of blood T cell repertoires in COVID-19. Method: immunoSEQ multiplex PCR; TCRdb's copy keeps in-frame clones and lacks some. Of 110,000 to 150,000 clones detected, 65% to 90% appear once; the ten largest clones hold roughly 2.9%. Sequences were obtained from peripheral blood. These receptors were taken from a man aged 50-59 years with acute or convalescent COVID-19. CDR3s include the opening cysteine and the closing phenylalanine or tryptophan. Each record gives: J gene, D gene, clone size, V gene, CDR3 protein, CDR3 DNA. D genes are given only for firm matches. A clone size is listed for some rows: how often the clone was seen (once, few, many), or a class if it is expanded.

>TRBJ2-7|.|.|TRBV27
CASSLLQGYEQYF
TGTGCCAGCAGCCTCCTACAGGGATACGAGCAGTACTTC
>TRBJ2-7|.|few|TRBV7-3
CASSSTGTAGYEQYF
TGTGCCAGCAGCTCCACCGGGACTGCCGGCTACGAGCAGTACTTC
>TRBJ2-2|.|.|TRBV11-3
CASSLAATWNTGELFF
TGTGCCAGCAGCTTAGCAGCGACTTGGAACACCGGGGAGCTGTTTTTT
>TRBJ1-3|.|.|TRBV7-9
CASSPAGNTIYF
TGTGCCAGCAGCCCCGCTGGAAACACCATATATTTT
>TRBJ1-2|.|.|TRBV29-1
CSVLQGLSYTF
TGCAGCGTTCTCCAGGGGCTAAGCTACACCTTC
>TRBJ1-4|TRBD1|.|TRBV24-1
CATSDLAGQFNEKLFF
TGTGCCACCAGTGACCTCGCGGGACAGTTTAATGAAAAACTGTTTTTT
>TRBJ1-1|.|.|TRBV28
CASSESRDYDTEAFF
TGTGCCAGCAGTGAAAGCCGGGACTATGACACTGAAGCTTTCTTT
>TRBJ1-2|.|.|TRBV4-1
CASSQGKGDRYGYTF
TGCGCCAGCAGCCAAGGCAAGGGGGACCGGTATGGCTACACCTTC
>TRBJ1-6|TRBD1|.|TRBV27
CASSLAGGNSPLHF
TGTGCCAGCAGTTTAGCAGGGGGGAATTCACCCCTCCACTTT
>TRBJ1-2|.|.|TRBV27
CASSLSGGYGYTF
TGTGCCAGCAGTTTATCAGGGGGTTATGGCTACACCTTC
>TRBJ2-2|TRBD1|.|TRBV5-1
CASSWDRDRPNTGELFF
TGCGCCAGCAGCTGGGACCGGGACAGACCGAACACCGGGGAGCTGTTTTTT
>TRBJ1-4|.|once|TRBV9
CASGIGIGEKLFF
TGTGCCAGCGGTATCGGAATCGGGGAAAAACTGTTTTTT
>TRBJ2-1|.|.|TRBV19
CASSERKPEQFF
TGTGCCAGTAGTGAGAGGAAACCGGAGCAGTTCTTC
>TRBJ1-5|.|.|TRBV24-1
CATSDLNQPQHF
TGTGCCACCAGTGATCTGAATCAGCCCCAGCATTTT
>TRBJ1-1|TRBD1|.|TRBV30
CAWSRDRVTEAFF
TGTGCCTGGAGCCGAGACAGGGTCACTGAAGCTTTCTTT
>TRBJ2-7|.|.|TRBV6-5
CASARVGSSYEQYF
TGTGCCAGCGCCCGAGTGGGCAGCTCCTACGAGCAGTACTTC
>TRBJ2-7|.|.|TRBV9
CASSVLIGGEQYF
TGTGCCAGCAGCGTTTTGATCGGGGGCGAGCAGTACTTC
>TRBJ2-2|TRBD1|.|TRBV11-3
CASSLDYGTGGHTGELFF
TGTGCCAGCAGCTTAGATTACGGGACAGGGGGTCACACCGGGGAGCTGTTTTTT
>TRBJ1-6|TRBD1|.|TRBV28
CASSSQGAGNSPLHF
TGTGCCAGCAGTTCCCAGGGGGCGGGGAATTCACCCCTCCACTTT
>TRBJ1-2|.|.|TRBV7-9
CASSLGQANYGYTF
TGTGCCAGCAGCTTAGGACAAGCTAACTATGGCTACACCTTC
>TRBJ1-5|TRBD1|.|TRBV5-5
CASSVTWDRTQPQHF
TGTGCCAGCAGCGTGACCTGGGACAGAACTCAGCCCCAGCATTTT
>TRBJ2-7|.|.|TRBV24-1
CATSDWTDSYEQYF
TGTGCCACCAGTGATTGGACTGATTCCTACGAGCAGTACTTC
>TRBJ1-1|.|few|TRBV11-2
CASSLYSRVNTEAFF
TGTGCCAGCAGCTTATATTCCAGGGTTAACACTGAAGCTTTCTTT
>TRBJ2-7|.|.|TRBV12-5
CASGPGAGEQYF
TGTGCTAGTGGTCCAGGGGCAGGCGAGCAGTACTTC
>TRBJ2-1|.|.|TRBV28
CASSPGTSPYNEQFF
TGTGCCAGCAGTCCAGGGACTTCTCCCTACAATGAGCAGTTCTTC
>TRBJ1-1|TRBD1|.|TRBV11-1
CASSSQGGNTEAFF
TGTGCCAGCAGCTCCCAGGGGGGAAACACTGAAGCTTTCTTT
>TRBJ1-1|TRBD1|.|TRBV5-1
CASSLQGADGTEAFF
TGCGCCAGCAGCTTGCAGGGGGCGGACGGCACTGAAGCTTTCTTT
>TRBJ1-1|.|.|TRBV7-9
CASDLSGDTEAFF
TGTGCCAGCGACCTCTCGGGGGACACTGAAGCTTTCTTT
>TRBJ2-1|TRBD2|.|TRBV15
CATSSFSGGTEQFF
TGTGCCACCAGCAGTTTTAGCGGGGGTACTGAGCAGTTCTTC
>TRBJ2-5|TRBD2|.|TRBV7-9
CATTSGQKETQYF
TGTGCCACGACTAGCGGGCAGAAAGAGACCCAGTACTTC
>TRBJ1-2|TRBD1|.|TRBV6-5
CASMGQGYGYTF
TGTGCCAGCATGGGACAGGGGTATGGCTACACCTTC
>TRBJ1-4|TRBD1|.|TRBV30
CAWTGTVNEKLFF
TGTGCCTGGACCGGGACAGTTAATGAAAAACTGTTTTTT
>TRBJ2-1|.|.|TRBV11-2
CASSLGQVYNEQFF
TGTGCCAGCAGCTTAGGCCAGGTCTACAATGAGCAGTTCTTC
>TRBJ1-2|TRBD1|.|TRBV5-4
CASRERDRGSLWGYTF
TGTGCCAGCAGGGAGAGGGACAGGGGATCCCTATGGGGCTACACCTTC
>TRBJ2-4|.|.|TRBV10-2
CASSETRGILAKNIQYF
TGCGCCAGCAGTGAAACTAGGGGGATCCTAGCCAAAAACATTCAGTACTTC
>TRBJ2-3|.|.|TRBV21-1
CASSKVLGATDTQYF
TGTGCCAGCAGCAAAGTATTGGGGGCCACAGATACGCAGTATTTT
>TRBJ1-6|.|once|TRBV5-5
CASSLFGQGNSPLHF
TGTGCCAGCAGCTTGTTCGGGCAGGGAAATTCACCCCTCCACTTT
>TRBJ2-2|TRBD2|.|TRBV3-1/TRBV3-2
CASSPLAGLRGELFF
TGTGCCAGCAGCCCCCTAGCGGGATTGCGGGGGGAGCTGTTTTTT
>TRBJ1-1|.|once|TRBV6-5
CASSPRQVDEAFF
TGTGCCAGCAGTCCAAGACAAGTCGATGAAGCTTTCTTT
>TRBJ2-1|TRBD2|.|TRBV5-1
CASSFPSLAARNEQFF
TGCGCCAGCAGCTTCCCTTCACTAGCGGCCAGGAATGAGCAGTTCTTC
>TRBJ1-5|TRBD1|.|TRBV27
CASSLSVDRGRVGDNQPQHF
TGTGCCAGCAGTTTATCAGTCGACAGGGGGCGCGTTGGGGACAATCAGCCCCAGCATTTT
>TRBJ1-5|TRBD1|.|TRBV10-3
CAISQTGDSNQPQHF
TGTGCCATCAGCCAGACAGGGGATAGCAATCAGCCCCAGCATTTT
>TRBJ2-2|.|.|TRBV3-1/TRBV3-2
CASSQDRDSGTGELFF
TGTGCCAGCAGCCAAGATCGAGATTCTGGCACCGGGGAGCTGTTTTTT
>TRBJ2-7|.|.|TRBV27
CASSFSSRGSYEQYF
TGTGCCAGCAGTTTCTCCTCCAGGGGCTCCTACGAGCAGTACTTC
>TRBJ1-1|.|.|TRBV5-8
CASTRGNTEAFF
TGTGCCAGCACCAGGGGGAACACTGAAGCTTTCTTT